The T cell receptor (beta chain) under discussion was sequenced for a study of CD8+CD57+ T cells in acquired aplastic anemia. As for the study in general: Across the sorted CD4+ and CD8+ cells, DNA amounts averaged roughly 3 ug. The study, taken as a whole, reports: Both patients and controls carried the same twenty-nine CD8+ CDR3 sequences.

Patients selected for sequencing had displayed CD8+CD57+ cell expansion by flow cytometry. Untreated patients provided the blood samples, with no therapy given before sampling. Using genomic DNA as the template, TCR beta VDJ and CDR3 profiling was carried out. TCRdb called the reads again in MiXCR, with one record for every CDR3 protein. The sample holds some 200,000 distinct CDR3 sequences, over 40% seen once. About this clonotype: Antigen unknown.

V was cut by 2 bases and J by 0 bases, with 11 bases left in between. This CDR3 region has 15 residues. CDR1 and CDR2 (germline): MNHEY, SVGAGI. The source of this sequence is a human donor with aplastic anemia. The V gene is TRBV6-5, the J gene TRBJ2-7; D might be TRBD2 (6 bases). The sequenced material came from sorted CD4+, CD8+, or CD8+CD57+ T cells (not recorded which) from PBMCs. For the CDR3, the DNA is TGTGCCAGCAGTTACCTTGGCGGGGCCTCCTACGAGCAGTACTTC. Amino acid sequence: CASSYLGGASYEQYF.